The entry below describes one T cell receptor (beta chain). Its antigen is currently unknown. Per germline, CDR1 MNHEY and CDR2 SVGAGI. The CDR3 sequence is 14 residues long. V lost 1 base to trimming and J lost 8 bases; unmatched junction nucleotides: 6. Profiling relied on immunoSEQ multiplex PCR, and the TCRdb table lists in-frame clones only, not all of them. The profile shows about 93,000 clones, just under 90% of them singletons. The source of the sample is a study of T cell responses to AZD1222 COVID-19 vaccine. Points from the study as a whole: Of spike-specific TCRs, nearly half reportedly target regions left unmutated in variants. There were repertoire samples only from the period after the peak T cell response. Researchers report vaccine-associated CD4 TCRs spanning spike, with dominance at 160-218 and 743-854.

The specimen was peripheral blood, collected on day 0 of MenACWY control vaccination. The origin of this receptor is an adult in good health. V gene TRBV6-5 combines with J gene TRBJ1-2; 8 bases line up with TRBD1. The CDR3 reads CASSYWETGDGYTF. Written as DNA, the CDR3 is TGTGCCAGCAGTTACTGGGAGACAGGGGACGGCTACACCTTC.